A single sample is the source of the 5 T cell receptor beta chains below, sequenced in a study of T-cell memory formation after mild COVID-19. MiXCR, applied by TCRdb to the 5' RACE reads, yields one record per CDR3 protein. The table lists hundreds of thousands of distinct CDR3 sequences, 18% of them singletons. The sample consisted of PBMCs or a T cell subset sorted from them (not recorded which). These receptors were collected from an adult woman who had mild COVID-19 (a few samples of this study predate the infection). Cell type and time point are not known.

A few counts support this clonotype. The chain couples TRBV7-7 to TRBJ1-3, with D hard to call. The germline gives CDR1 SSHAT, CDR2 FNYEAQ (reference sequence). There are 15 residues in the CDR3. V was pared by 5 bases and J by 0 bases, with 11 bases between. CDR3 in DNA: TGTGCCAGCAGCCCGACTGATGGCTCTGGAAACACCATATATTTT. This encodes CASSPTDGSGNTIYF. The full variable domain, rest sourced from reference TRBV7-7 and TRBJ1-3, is GAGVSQSPRYKVTKRGQDVTLRCDPISSHATLYWYQQALGQGPEFLTYFNYEAQPDKSGLPSDRFSAERPEGSISTLTIQRTEQRDSAMYRCASSPTDGSGNTIYFGEGSWLTVV.

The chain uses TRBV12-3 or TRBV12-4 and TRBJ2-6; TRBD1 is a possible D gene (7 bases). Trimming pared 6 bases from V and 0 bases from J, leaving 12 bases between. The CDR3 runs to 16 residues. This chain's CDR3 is CASRRRGHSGANVLTF. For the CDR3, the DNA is TGTGCCAGCAGACGGAGGGGGCACTCTGGGGCCAACGTCCTGACTTTC.

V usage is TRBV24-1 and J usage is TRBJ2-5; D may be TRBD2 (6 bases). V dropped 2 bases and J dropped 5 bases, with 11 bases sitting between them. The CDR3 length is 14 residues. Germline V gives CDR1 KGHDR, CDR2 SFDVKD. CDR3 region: CATSDSGLRETQYF. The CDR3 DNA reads TGTGCCACCAGTGATTCGGGACTTCGGGAGACCCAGTACTTC.

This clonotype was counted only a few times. This CDR3 reads CASRPAPGPPLRYTDTQYF. Here the CDR3 DNA reads TGTGCCAGCAGGCCTGCCCCGGGCCCCCCTCTGCGTTACACAGATACGCAGTATTTT. The chain has TRBV11-2 and TRBJ2-3; no clear D. This CDR3 contains 19 residues. Trimming cost V 6 bases and J 2 bases, with 27 bases left between them. Germline V gives CDR1 SGHAT, CDR2 FQNNGV.

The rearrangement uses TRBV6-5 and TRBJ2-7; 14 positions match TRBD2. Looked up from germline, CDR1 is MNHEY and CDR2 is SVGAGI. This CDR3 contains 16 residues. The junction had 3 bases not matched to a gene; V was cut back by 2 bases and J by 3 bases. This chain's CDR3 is CASSYPGLAGDYEQYF. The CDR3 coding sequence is TGTGCCAGCAGTTACCCGGGACTAGCGGGAGACTACGAGCAGTACTTC.